The 13 T cell receptor beta chains in this list originate from one sample, sequenced in a study of cytomegalovirus exposure and HLA in healthy donors. The PCR used 60 Vbeta and 13 Jbeta primers. Repertoires were generated with immunoSEQ multiplex PCR, while TCRdb's copy carries only in-frame clones and drops some. The table includes tens of thousands of clones, about four fifths detected once. What was sequenced was PBMCs. These receptors were taken from a man younger than 35 in good health and CMV-seronegative.

V usage is TRBV4-1 and J usage is TRBJ2-6; a possible D gene is TRBD2 (6 bases). The CDR3 runs 18 residues. Germline CDR1 is MGHRA and CDR2 is YSYEKL. The ends were cut back, 5 bases at V and 0 bases at J, with 17 bases in the middle. In DNA, the CDR3 is TGCGCCAGCAGCAATGGGCGGGGTTTTGGCTCTGGGGCCAACGTCCTGACTTTC. It is translated as CASSNGRGFGSGANVLTF.

The rearrangement links TRBV15 to TRBJ2-7; D is perhaps TRBD2 (5 bases). The germline V and J ends were trimmed by 3 bases and 2 bases, with 11 bases remaining between them. Looked up from germline, CDR1 is LNHNV and CDR2 is YYDKDF (reference sequence). CDR3 length equals 14 residues. The CDR3 region is CATSSGLIPYEQYF. The CDR3 nucleotides are TGTGCCACCAGCAGCGGACTGATCCCCTACGAGCAGTACTTC.

The chain employs TRBV18 and TRBJ1-5; 7 positions agree with TRBD1. Looked up from germline, CDR1 is KGHSH and CDR2 is LQKENI. CDR3 length: 13 amino acids. The V and J ends lost 9 bases and 4 bases, in that order; junction bases with no gene match: 6. CDR3 DNA sequence: TGTGCCAGTCAGGGACAGACTAATCAGCCCCAGCATTTT. Protein product: CASQGQTNQPQHF.

V and J are TRBV6-1 and TRBJ2-5; tentative D call: TRBD1 (6 bases). The J call may be faulty, since TRBJ2-7 better matches the DNA end. The CDR3 covers 14 residues. The germline V gene encodes CDR1 MNHNS and CDR2 SASEGT. CDR3 protein: CASSIQGSGYEQYF. The DNA of the CDR3 is TGTGCCAGCAGCATACAGGGTTCCGGGTACGAGCAGTACTTC.

This sequence joins TRBV6-1 and TRBJ2-7, with D perhaps matching TRBD2 (7 bases). Trimming cost V 3 bases and J 5 bases, with 17 bases left between them. This CDR3 contains 15 residues. Germline V gives CDR1 MNHNS, CDR2 SASEGT. The CDR3 spells CASSEAQGGGNEQYF. The CDR3 coding sequence is TGTGCCAGCAGTGAGGCGCAGGGCGGGGGCAACGAGCAGTACTTC.

V gene TRBV7-6 combines with J gene TRBJ2-7, with TRBD1 as a possible D gene (5 bases). Trimming left V 2 bases short and J 6 bases short, with 11 bases between. There are 13 residues in the CDR3. Per the germline V gene, CDR1 is SGHVS and CDR2 is FNYEAQ. In DNA, the CDR3 is TGTGCCAGCAGCTTAAACGCAGGGTTCGAGCAGTACTTC. It specifies CASSLNAGFEQYF.

This clone was seen more than once but under ten times. The rearrangement joins TRBV28 to TRBJ1-5; the D gene is possibly TRBD1 (5 bases). Trimming removed 2 bases from V and 0 bases from J, with 11 bases in between. CDR3 length: 16 residues. Germline-derived CDR1 and CDR2 are MDHEN and SYDVKM. The CDR3 loop reads CASSLPGGYSNQPQHF. The CDR3 bases are TGTGCCAGCAGTTTACCCGGGGGATATAGCAATCAGCCCCAGCATTTT.

The chain combines TRBV15 with TRBJ2-1, with 9 bases that match TRBD1. The CDR3 has 17 residues. The J segment lost 5 bases and the V segment lost 0 bases, leaving 8 bases of the junction unmatched. Germline CDR1 LNHNV, CDR2 YYDKDF (reference sequence). The CDR3 loop is CATSRDSLRDRDNEQFF. The CDR3, as DNA: TGTGCCACCAGCAGAGATTCTTTGCGGGACAGGGACAATGAGCAGTTCTTC.

The chain couples TRBV27 to TRBJ2-7; D gene ambiguous. Trimming cost V 5 bases and J 2 bases, with 16 bases left between them. This CDR3 comprises 15 residues. CDR1 MNHEY and CDR2 SMNVEV come from the germline V gene (reference sequence). The CDR3 DNA reads as TGTGCCAGCAGTAAAACCCCGACAAGGCCCTACGAGCAGTACTTC. Translated, it gives CASSKTPTRPYEQYF.

Notes on this clone: The sample holds other DNA sequences that translate to the same CDR3. The rearrangement links TRBV5-1 to TRBJ2-5; D possibly corresponds to TRBD1 (6 bases). V lost 0 bases and J 5 bases, leaving 11 bases between the germline ends. The germline V gene has CDR1 SGHRS and CDR2 YFSETQ. This CDR3 comprises 14 residues. The DNA for the CDR3 is TGCGCCAGCAGCTTGGCGGGACAAGGGGAGACCCAGTACTTC. Its translation is CASSLAGQGETQYF.

The gene calls are TRBV4-2 and TRBJ2-7, with D possibly matching TRBD1 (5 bases). The ends were cut back, 0 bases at V and 3 bases at J, with 12 bases in the middle. The CDR3 is 15 residues long. Germline lookup yields CDR1 LGHNA and CDR2 YNFKEQ. CDR3 sequence: CASSQDADSNYEQYF. For the CDR3, the DNA is TGTGCCAGCAGCCAAGACGCCGACAGTAACTACGAGCAGTACTTC.

This clone was picked up one time. This rearrangement joins TRBV28 to TRBJ2-2; D is possibly TRBD1 (5 bases). V was shortened by 3 bases and J by 3 bases, with 17 bases between the two germline ends. Germline lookup yields CDR1 MDHEN and CDR2 SYDVKM. This CDR3 region has 17 residues. Here the CDR3 reads CASSLVGRWGDTGELFF. CDR3 DNA: TGTGCCAGCAGTTTGGTGGGCAGGTGGGGCGACACCGGGGAGCTGTTTTTT.

The chain is built from TRBV7-2 and TRBJ2-5; 8 bases line up with TRBD1. Trimming at V came to 1 base and at J to 2 bases, leaving 0 bases not matched to a gene. From germline, CDR1 is SGHTA and CDR2 FQGNSA. The CDR3 is 14 residues long. CDR3 protein: CASSLDRGQETQYF. The DNA for the CDR3 is TGTGCCAGCAGCTTAGACAGGGGGCAAGAGACCCAGTACTTC.